The T cell receptor beta chain described here comes from a study of blood T cells in healthy people across ages. V trimming: 6 bases; J trimming: 5 bases; junction bases outside the gene matches: 19. Germline V gives CDR1 MDHEN, CDR2 SYDVKM. This CDR3 region has 18 residues. Collection of roughly 9.6 milliliters of peripheral blood was performed for each donor. The authors ran a second PCR of about 6 to 11 cycles using a sample-barcoded 5' primer and a J-beta primer mix. In TCRdb, the 5' RACE reads were re-called with MiXCR into one record per CDR3 protein. The data contain hundreds of thousands of distinct CDR3 sequences, 45% to 50% of them singletons.

The chain recombines TRBV28 with TRBJ2-1, with TRBD2 identical over 7 bases. This clonotype originated in a woman aged 60 to 75 in good health. The sequenced sample was blood. The CDR3 nucleotides read TGTGCCAGCAGCCATCGGTGGGGGACGGCTAGCGGAGACAATGAGCAGTTCTTC. It yields the protein CASSHRWGTASGDNEQFF.